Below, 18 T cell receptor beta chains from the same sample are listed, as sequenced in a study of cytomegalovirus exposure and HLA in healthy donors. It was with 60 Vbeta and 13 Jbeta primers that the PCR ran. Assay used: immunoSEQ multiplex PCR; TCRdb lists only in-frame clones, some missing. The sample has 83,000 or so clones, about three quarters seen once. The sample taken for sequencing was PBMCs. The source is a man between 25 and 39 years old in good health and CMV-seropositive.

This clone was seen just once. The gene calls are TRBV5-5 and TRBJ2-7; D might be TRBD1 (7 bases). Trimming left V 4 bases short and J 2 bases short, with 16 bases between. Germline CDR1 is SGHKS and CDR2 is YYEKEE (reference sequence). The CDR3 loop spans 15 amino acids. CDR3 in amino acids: CASSRQGGLAYEQYF. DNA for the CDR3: TGTGCCAGCAGCCGACAGGGAGGTTTGGCCTACGAGCAGTACTTC.

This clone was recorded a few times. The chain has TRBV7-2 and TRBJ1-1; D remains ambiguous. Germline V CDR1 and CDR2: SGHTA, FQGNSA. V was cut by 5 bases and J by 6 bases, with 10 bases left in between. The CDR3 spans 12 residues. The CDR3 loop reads CASSLPTPEAFF. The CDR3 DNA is TGTGCCAGCAGCCTCCCAACACCTGAAGCTTTCTTT. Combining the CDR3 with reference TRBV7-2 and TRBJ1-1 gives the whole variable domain GAGVSQSPSNKVTEKGKDVELRCDPISGHTALYWYRQSLGQGLEFLIYFQGNSAPDKSGLPSDRFSAERTGGSVSTLTIQRTQQEDSAVYLCASSLPTPEAFFGQGTRLTVV.

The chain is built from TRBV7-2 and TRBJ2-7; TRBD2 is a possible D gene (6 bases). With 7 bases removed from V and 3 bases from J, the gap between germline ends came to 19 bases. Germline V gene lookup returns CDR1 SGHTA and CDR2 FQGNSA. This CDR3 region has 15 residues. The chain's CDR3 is CASNSRDRGSYEQYF. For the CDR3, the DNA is TGTGCCAGCAATTCTCGGGACCGGGGGAGCTACGAGCAGTACTTC.

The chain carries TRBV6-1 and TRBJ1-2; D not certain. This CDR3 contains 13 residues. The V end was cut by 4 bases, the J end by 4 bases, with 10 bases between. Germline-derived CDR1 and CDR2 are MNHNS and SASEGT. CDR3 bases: TGTGCCAGCAGTGTTGAGGGCGGCTATGGCTACACCTTC. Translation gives CASSVEGGYGYTF.

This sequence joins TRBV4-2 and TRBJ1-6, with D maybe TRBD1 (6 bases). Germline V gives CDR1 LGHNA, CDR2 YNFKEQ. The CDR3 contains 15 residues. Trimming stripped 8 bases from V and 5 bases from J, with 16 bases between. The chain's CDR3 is CASGLQGANNSPLHF. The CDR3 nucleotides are TGTGCCAGCGGCCTACAGGGCGCCAATAATTCACCCCTCCACTTT.

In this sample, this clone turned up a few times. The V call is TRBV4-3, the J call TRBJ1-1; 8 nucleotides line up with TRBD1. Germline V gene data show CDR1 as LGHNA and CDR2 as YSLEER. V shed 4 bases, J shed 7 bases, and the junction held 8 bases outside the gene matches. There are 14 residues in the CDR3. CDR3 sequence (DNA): TGCGCCAGCAGCCGCCCGGGACAGGACGTTGAAGCTTTCTTT. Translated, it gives CASSRPGQDVEAFF.

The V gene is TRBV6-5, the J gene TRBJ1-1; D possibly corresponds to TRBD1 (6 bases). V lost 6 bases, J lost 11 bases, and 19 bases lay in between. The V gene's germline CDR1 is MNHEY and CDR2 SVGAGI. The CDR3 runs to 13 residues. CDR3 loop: CASSPSNRVVAFF. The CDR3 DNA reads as TGTGCCAGCAGCCCTTCGAACAGGGTGGTTGCTTTCTTT.

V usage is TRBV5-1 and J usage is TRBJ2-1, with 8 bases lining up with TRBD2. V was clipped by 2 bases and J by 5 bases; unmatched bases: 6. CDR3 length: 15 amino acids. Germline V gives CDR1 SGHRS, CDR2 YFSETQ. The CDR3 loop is CASSLTGGQNNEQFF. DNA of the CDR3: TGCGCCAGCAGCTTAACGGGGGGGCAAAACAATGAGCAGTTCTTC.

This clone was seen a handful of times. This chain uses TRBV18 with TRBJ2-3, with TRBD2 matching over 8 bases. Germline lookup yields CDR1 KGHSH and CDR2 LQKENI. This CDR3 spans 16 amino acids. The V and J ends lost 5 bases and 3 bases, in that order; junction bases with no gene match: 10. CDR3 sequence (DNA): TGTGCCAGCTCAGAACGGGGGGGCGTTTTAACAGATACGCAGTATTTT. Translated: CASSERGGVLTDTQYF.

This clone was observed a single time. The CDR3 DNA is TGTGCCAGCAGTCTGGACAGGGGGCGAGAGACCCAGTACTTC. Translation: CASSLDRGRETQYF. This sequence joins TRBV6-1 and TRBJ2-5, with 11 positions matching TRBD1. The length of the CDR3 is 14 residues. J was trimmed by 4 bases and V by 5 bases; bases with no gene match: 3. CDR1 and CDR2 from the germline V gene are MNHNS and SASEGT.

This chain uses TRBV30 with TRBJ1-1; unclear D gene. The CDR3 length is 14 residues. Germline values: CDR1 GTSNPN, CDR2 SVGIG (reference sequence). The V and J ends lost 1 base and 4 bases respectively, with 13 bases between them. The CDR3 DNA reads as TGTGCCTGGAGTGCTTTAGACTGGAGCACTGAAGCTTTCTTT. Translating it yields CAWSALDWSTEAFF.

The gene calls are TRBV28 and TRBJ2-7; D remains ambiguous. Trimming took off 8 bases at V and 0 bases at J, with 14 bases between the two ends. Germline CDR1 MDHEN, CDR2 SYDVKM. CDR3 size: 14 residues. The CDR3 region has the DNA TGTGCCAGCTGCGGCGGTCTAAGCTCCTACGAGCAGTACTTC. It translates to CASCGGLSSYEQYF.

Here the CDR3 reads CASRTHGGLETQYF. The CDR3 DNA reads TGTGCCAGCAGGACCCATGGGGGGTTAGAGACCCAGTACTTC. This chain links TRBV6-5 with TRBJ2-5; tentatively, D is TRBD2 (6 bases). The germline V gene encodes CDR1 MNHEY and CDR2 SVGAGI. The CDR3 has 14 residues. The V end was cut by 6 bases, the J end by 4 bases, with 15 bases between.

This chain's CDR3 is CSVAGTSSVFEQFF. Here the CDR3 DNA reads TGCAGCGTTGCCGGGACTAGCTCCGTGTTCGAGCAGTTCTTC. The chain employs TRBV29-1 and TRBJ2-1; 9 bases match TRBD2. The CDR3 is made up of 14 amino acids. V gave up 4 bases and J gave up 10 bases; unmatched junction bases: 11. Germline loops: CDR1 SQVTM, CDR2 ANQGSEA.

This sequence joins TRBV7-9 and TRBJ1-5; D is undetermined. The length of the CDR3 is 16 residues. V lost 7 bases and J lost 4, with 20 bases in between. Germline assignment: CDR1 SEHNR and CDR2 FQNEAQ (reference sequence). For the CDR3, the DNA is TGTGCCAGCACCAACTCCGGGAAAGGAAGAAATCAGCCCCAGCATTTT. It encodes CASTNSGKGRNQPQHF.

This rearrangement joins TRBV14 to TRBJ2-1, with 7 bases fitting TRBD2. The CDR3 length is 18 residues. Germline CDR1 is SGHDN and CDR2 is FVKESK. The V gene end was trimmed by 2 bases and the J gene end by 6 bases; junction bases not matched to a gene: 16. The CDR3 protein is CASSQPRGRSGESNEQFF. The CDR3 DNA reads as TGTGCCAGCAGCCAACCAAGGGGACGCAGCGGGGAGTCCAATGAGCAGTTCTTC. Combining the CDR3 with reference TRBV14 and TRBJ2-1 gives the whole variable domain EAGVTQFPSHSVIEKGQTVTLRCDPISGHDNLYWYRRVMGKEIKFLLHFVKESKQDESGMPNNRFLAERTGGTYSTLKVQPAELEDSGVYFCASSQPRGRSGESNEQFFGPGTRLTVL.

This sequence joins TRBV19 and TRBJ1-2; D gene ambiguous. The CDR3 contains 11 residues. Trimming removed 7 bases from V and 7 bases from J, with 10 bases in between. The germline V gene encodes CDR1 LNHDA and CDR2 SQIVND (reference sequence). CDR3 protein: CASISTSGYTF. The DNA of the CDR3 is TGTGCCAGTATTTCGACATCTGGCTACACCTTC.

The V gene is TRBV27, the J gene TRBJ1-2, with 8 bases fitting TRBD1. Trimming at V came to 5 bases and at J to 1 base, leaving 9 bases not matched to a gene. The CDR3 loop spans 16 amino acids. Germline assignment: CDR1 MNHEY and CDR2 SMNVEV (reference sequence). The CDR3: CASSPRRQGINYGYTF. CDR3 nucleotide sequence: TGTGCCAGCAGTCCGCGGCGACAGGGGATTAACTATGGCTACACCTTC.